Sequencing of this T cell receptor (beta chain) was carried out in a study of shared clonotypes between healthy human individuals. In the study overall: Three plates were used per donor for CD4 naive, three for CD4 memory, two for CD8 naive and one for CD8 memory.

Healthy HIV-negative adults without recent acute infections or vaccinations served as donors. V lost 7 bases and J 13 bases, leaving 25 bases between the germline ends. Germline V gene sequence: CDR1 SQVTM, CDR2 ANQGSEA. CDR3 size: 13 residues. The study, taken as a whole, reports: With several donors compared, 5% to 5.5% of naive CD4 clonotypes were shared.

The authors distributed each subset's genomic DNA evenly over several immunoSEQ plates. Produced via immunoSEQ multiplex PCR; TCRdb's table is partial and in-frame only. The table includes approximately 1.4 million clones, approximately 98% detected once. In the case of this clone: Antigen: not known.

Sequenced input: naive CD4+ T cells sorted from blood. Subset described: CD45RA+ positively selected. The source of this sequence is a man between 25 and 39 years old in good health. The rearrangement uses TRBV29-1 and TRBJ1-1; D is ambiguous. The DNA of the CDR3 is TGCAGCGCAACAGAGCCCCAGTTCCTGAGTAGTTTCTTT. Translation gives CSATEPQFLSSFF. The variable domain in full, completed from reference TRBV29-1 and TRBJ1-1, reads SAVISQKPSRDICQRGTSLTIQCQVDSQVTMMFWYRQQPGQSLTLIATANQGSEATYESGFVIDKFPISRPNLTFSTLTVSNMSPEDSSIYLCSATEPQFLSSFFGQGTRLTVV.